This T cell receptor (beta chain) is from a study of T cell repertoires in cytomegalovirus infection. Background on the study: HLA-C-restricted CMV epitopes, recently identified, and well-studied HLA-B-restricted ones were used by the study. TCR beta signatures that were public indicated CMV infection and matching HLA type. Notes on the study in general: CMV-specific HLA-C-restricted TCR beta clonotypes dominated the ex vivo response. Of the TCR beta families, the public ones yielded a cumulative frequency that identified carriers of CMV plus the relevant HLA.

Notes on this clonotype: Antigen specificity is unknown. A far larger clone is off by one base, so a read error is likely.

TCRdb called the reads again in MiXCR, with one record for every CDR3 protein. The data show some 560,000 distinct CDR3 sequences, almost 40% seen once. Germline loops: CDR1 SGHTA, CDR2 FQGNSA. This CDR3 comprises 13 residues. V gene TRBV7-2 combines with J gene TRBJ1-5, with D tentatively TRBD1 (6 bases). The source of this sequence is a human donor in good health (CMV status not recorded). Some clones in this sample may be carry-over from other donors' samples. Here the sequenced sample was cultured PBMCs, taken from culture after CMV antigen stimulation. CDR3 DNA: TGTGCCAGCAGCTTACAGGGGAATCAGCCCCAGAATTTT. Residues: CASSLQGNQPQNF.